The 5 T cell receptor beta chains in this list originate from one sample, sequenced in a study of neurological immune-mediated disorders. TCRdb called the 5' RACE reads again in MiXCR, with one record for every CDR3 protein. Of fewer than 35,000 distinct CDR3 sequences listed, about 13% are singletons. Time point meaning: longitudinal time-point 2. Sequenced material: PBMCs. The receptor source for this set is a woman in her thirties or forties in good health.

This clonotype was detected many times. This sequence joins TRBV20-1 and TRBJ2-7; D gene unclear. Germline V CDR1 and CDR2: DFQATT, SNEGSKA (reference sequence). This CDR3 is 14 amino acids long. V lost 2 bases and J 5 bases, leaving 16 bases between the germline ends. As DNA, the CDR3 is TGCAGTGCTAGATCCTCTGACTGGTGGGACGAGCAGTACTTC. Its translation: CSARSSDWWDEQYF.

In its sample, this clonotype was seen many times. This chain joins TRBV5-1 and TRBJ1-1, with TRBD1 as a possible D gene (6 bases). Germline V gene data show CDR1 as SGHRS and CDR2 as YFSETQ. The CDR3 length is 15 residues. Trimming removed 0 bases from V and 4 bases from J, with 13 bases in between. This CDR3 reads CASSLGDMGGTEAFF. As DNA, the CDR3 is TGCGCCAGCAGCTTGGGGGACATGGGGGGCACTGAAGCTTTCTTT. The whole variable domain, remainder taken from reference TRBV5-1 and TRBJ1-1, is KAGVTQTPRYLIKTRGQQVTLSCSPISGHRSVSWYQQTPGQGLQFLFEYFSETQRNKGNFPGRFSGRQFSNSRSEMNVSTLELGDSALYLCASSLGDMGGTEAFFGQGTRLTVV.

This clonotype has at least ten counts. V and J are TRBV7-9 and TRBJ1-4; D gene unclear. CDR1 is SEHNR, CDR2 FQNEAQ, per germline (reference sequence). Trimming left V 0 bases short and J 4 bases short, with 9 bases between. The CDR3 sequence is 15 residues long. The CDR3 bases are TGTGCCAGCAGCTTAGCGGCACAGCGTAATGAAAAACTGTTTTTT. Translated: CASSLAAQRNEKLFF.

The rearrangement links TRBV6-1 to TRBJ2-7; possible D gene TRBD1, 7 bases. CDR3 length: 13 residues. Germline CDR1 is MNHNS and CDR2 is SASEGT. V lost 5 bases and J 7 bases, leaving 15 bases between the germline ends. CDR3: CASSTDRAGEQYF. DNA of the CDR3: TGTGCCAGCAGTACCGACAGGGCGGGGGAGCAGTACTTC.

The chain uses TRBV12-3 or TRBV12-4 and TRBJ1-2; 8 nucleotides line up with TRBD1. After removal of 6 bases from V and 6 bases from J, the junction contained 6 bases not matched to a gene. This CDR3 has 13 amino acids. The CDR3 loop is CASSQGTGNGYTF. CDR3 in DNA: TGTGCCAGCAGCCAAGGGACAGGCAATGGCTACACCTTC.